This is a list of T cell receptor beta chains from one sample in a study of T cells in Graves' hyperthyroidism and ophthalmopathy. Each CDR3 protein is one row after TCRdb ran MiXCR on the multiplex PCR reads. The table lists over 300,000 distinct CDR3 sequences, approximately 13% of them singletons. The source material was blood. The origin of the receptors is a woman between 35 and 50 years old with Graves' ophthalmopathy. The CDR3 runs from the conserved cysteine through the conserved F or W. The D gene is left open where the match is weak. Size is stated for part of the rows, as once, few or many counts, or as a class when the clone is expanded.

TRBV6-1	TRBD2	NA	TRBJ2-7	TGTGCCAGCAGTAGCCATAGCGGGGGAACCTACGAGCAGTACTTC	CASSSHSGGTYEQYF
TRBV11-2	TRBD2	NA	TRBJ2-1	TGTGCCAGCAGCTTAGTCAGCGGGGGTTTTGGTGAGCAGTTCTTC	CASSLVSGGFGEQFF
TRBV11-2	TRBD1	NA	TRBJ2-7	TGTGCCAGCAGCTTTCCCGGGACAGCTCCCTACGAGCAGTACTTC	CASSFPGTAPYEQYF
TRBV2	NA	many	TRBJ2-7	TGTGCCAGTTCTTTAGAGGGGGGATCCTACGAGCAGTACTTC	CASSLEGGSYEQYF
TRBV7-8	NA	many	TRBJ2-5	TGTGCCAGCAGCTGGTACCAAGAGACCCAGTACTTC	CASSWYQETQYF
TRBV28	NA	NA	TRBJ1-2	TGTGCCAGCAGTTTCCCTGTCAGGGATAACTATGGCTACACCTTC	CASSFPVRDNYGYTF
TRBV28	NA	many	TRBJ1-2	TGTGCCAGCAGTTTCCGCCTGATGGGGTGGGGCTACACCTTC	CASSFRLMGWGYTF
TRBV5-4	NA	NA	TRBJ1-1	TGTGCCAGCAGCCAGGGGTTTGGCACTGAAGCTTTCTTT	CASSQGFGTEAFF
TRBV5-6	TRBD1	NA	TRBJ2-3	TGTGCCAGCACCCAGACAGGGGTTTTAAGAGATACGCAGTATTTT	CASTQTGVLRDTQYF
TRBV3-1	NA	many	TRBJ1-2	TGTGCCAGCAGCAAAATCCCCGGGGGCACGAATGGCTACACCTTC	CASSKIPGGTNGYTF
TRBV19	NA	many	TRBJ1-5	TGTGCCAGTAGTATTTCGGGGGTAGTGTATCAGCCCCAGCATTTT	CASSISGVVYQPQHF
TRBV25-1	NA	NA	TRBJ2-1	TGTGCCAGCAGTGATAAAGGGAATACCTACAATGAGCAGTTCTTC	CASSDKGNTYNEQFF
TRBV7-9	NA	NA	TRBJ2-1	TGTGCCAGCAGCGCCTTACTAGGTATGAATGAGCAGTTCTTC	CASSALLGMNEQFF
TRBV27	TRBD1	many	TRBJ2-2	TGTGCCAGCAGCCGACAGGGGACGAACACCGGGGAGCTGTTTTTT	CASSRQGTNTGELFF
TRBV3-1	NA	many	TRBJ2-3	TGTGCCAGCAGCCAAGAGCAGATCACAGATACGCAGTATTTT	CASSQEQITDTQYF
TRBV6-5	TRBD1	few	TRBJ1-6	TGTGCCAGCAGTTACATCACTTACCCGGGACAGGGTAATTCACCCCTCCACTTT	CASSYITYPGQGNSPLHF
TRBV20-1	NA	NA	TRBJ1-6	TGCAGTGGCCGTTTTGATAGGGGAAATTCACCCCTCCACTTT	CSGRFDRGNSPLHF
TRBV7-9	TRBD2	NA	TRBJ2-1	TGTGCCAGCAGCGTCCTCCTAGCGGGAGGGCGTAATGAGCAGTTCTTC	CASSVLLAGGRNEQFF
TRBV20-1	NA	NA	TRBJ2-2	TGCAGTGCTCCCGGGACCGGCGCAACCGGGGAGCTGTTTTTT	CSAPGTGATGELFF
TRBV12-3/TRBV12-4	NA	many	TRBJ2-1	TGTGCCAGCAGTTCCAGTAGACTCCCTGTTTCCTACAATGAGCAGTTCTTC	CASSSSRLPVSYNEQFF
TRBV12-3/TRBV12-4	TRBD2	NA	TRBJ2-4	TGTGCCAGCAGTCAGGGACTAGCGGGAAAAAACATTCAGTACTTC	CASSQGLAGKNIQYF
TRBV2	TRBD1	many	TRBJ1-1	TGTGCCAGCAGACCCCAGGGGGCAATGGCTGAAGCTTTCTTT	CASRPQGAMAEAFF
TRBV15	NA	many	TRBJ1-2	TGTGCCACCAGCAGAGAACGGAGGTCGCGGGGCTATGGCTACACCTTC	CATSRERRSRGYGYTF
TRBV28	TRBD1	many	TRBJ1-4	TGTGCCAGCAACTGGGACAGGCGGGCTAATGAAAAACTGTTTTTT	CASNWDRRANEKLFF
TRBV20-1	TRBD2	few	TRBJ2-3	TGCAGTGCTAGCGTGGCTAGCGGGGGGGTAAGGGCAGATACGCAGTATTTT	CSASVASGGVRADTQYF
TRBV11-3	NA	NA	TRBJ2-2	TGTGCCAGTAGCTTAGCCTGGCCCGGGGAGCTGGTTTTT	CASSLAWPGELVF
TRBV10-3	TRBD2	many	TRBJ2-2	TGTGCCATCAGTGCCTCGCGGGAGTACACCGGGGAGCTGTTTTTT	CAISASREYTGELFF
TRBV5-6	TRBD1	NA	TRBJ2-3	TGTGCCAGCAGCTCTTATACAGGGGGCAACACAGATACGCAGTATTTT	CASSSYTGGNTDTQYF
TRBV7-2	TRBD2	many	TRBJ2-7	TGTGCCAGCAGCTTAGCGGTGGCGGGGGTCTACGAGCAGTACTTC	CASSLAVAGVYEQYF
TRBV11-2	TRBD1	many	TRBJ2-1	TGTGCCAGCAGCCCCTGGACAGGGAACAATGAGCAGTTCTTC	CASSPWTGNNEQFF
TRBV24-1	NA	many	TRBJ2-3	TGTGCCACCAGTGATCCCCCCTCGGGGACGGTGGCAGATACGCAGTATTTT	CATSDPPSGTVADTQYF
TRBV11-2	NA	NA	TRBJ1-6	TGTGCCAGCAGCTTAGTCCTAGGGGGTTCACCCCTCCACTTT	CASSLVLGGSPLHF
TRBV27	TRBD1	many	TRBJ2-7	TGTGCCAGCAGTTTATCGGGACAGAACATAAACTACGAGCAGTACTTC	CASSLSGQNINYEQYF
TRBV5-1	NA	many	TRBJ1-2	TGCGCCAGCAGCCCAAATGGACAGTCGCTCGGCTACACCTTC	CASSPNGQSLGYTF
TRBV18	NA	NA	TRBJ2-7	TGTGCCAGCTCGCCATCGGACGGTGGATCCTACGAGCAGTACTTC	CASSPSDGGSYEQYF
TRBV24-1	NA	NA	TRBJ1-4	TGTGCCACCAGTAGCGGACAACTAAATGAAGAACTGTTTTTT	CATSSGQLNEELFF
TRBV6-5	NA	few	TRBJ1-2	TGTGCCAGCAGTTATATGGGGGCCCCCTATGGCTACACCTTC	CASSYMGAPYGYTF
TRBV27	TRBD1	many	TRBJ2-7	TGTGCCAGCAGTTTCTACGGACAGGCGTACGAGCAGTACTTC	CASSFYGQAYEQYF
TRBV6-2/TRBV6-3	NA	many	TRBJ1-1	TGTGCCAGCAGTTACCGCTACAACACTGAAGCTTTCTTT	CASSYRYNTEAFF
TRBV19	TRBD2	many	TRBJ2-3	TGTGCCAGTAGTGTCCGGACTAGCCCCACAGATACGCAGTATTTT	CASSVRTSPTDTQYF
TRBV19	NA	NA	TRBJ1-6	TGTGCCAGTAGTATAGCCGGGTCACCCCTCCACTTT	CASSIAGSPLHF
TRBV25-1	NA	NA	TRBJ2-7	TGTGCCACCAGCAGGGTATCCGAGCAGTACTTC	CATSRVSEQYF
TRBV2	TRBD2	many	TRBJ2-1	TGTGCCAGCAGAGCGGCTAGCGGGGAGTACAATGAGCAGTTCTTC	CASRAASGEYNEQFF
TRBV12-5	NA	NA	TRBJ2-2	TGTGCTAGTGGTTTGGTATTATGGGGGGCCGAAAACACCGGGGAGCTGTTTTTT	CASGLVLWGAENTGELFF
TRBV20-1	NA	NA	TRBJ2-1	TGCAGTGCCCCCCCCCTAAGCGGCGGTGAGCAGTTCTTC	CSAPPLSGGEQFF
TRBV19	NA	NA	TRBJ1-1	TGTGCCAGTAGTAGACGTTTGGGGGACACTGAAGCTTTCTTT	CASSRRLGDTEAFF
TRBV29-1	TRBD2	many	TRBJ2-3	TGCAGCGTTGCTGGACTAGCGAAAGATACGCAGTATTTT	CSVAGLAKDTQYF
TRBV5-4	TRBD1	few	TRBJ2-4	TGTGCCAGCAGCTTGGACAGGGGAAAAAACATTCAGTACTTC	CASSLDRGKNIQYF
TRBV2	TRBD1	NA	TRBJ1-5	TGTGCCAGCAGGGACAGGGGCGGAGGGCAGCCCCAGCATTTT	CASRDRGGGQPQHF
TRBV7-9	TRBD1	NA	TRBJ2-7	TGTGCCAGCAGCTTTTCCGGGACAGGGGGCGACGAGCAGTACTTC	CASSFSGTGGDEQYF
TRBV4-1	TRBD1	NA	TRBJ2-6	TGCGCCAGCAGCCAAGCTCCCCTCCGGGACAGGTTTGAATCTGGGGCCAACGTCCTGACTTTC	CASSQAPLRDRFESGANVLTF
TRBV28	NA	NA	TRBJ1-5	TGTGCCAGCGACCTACTGGCCAACGGGAATCAACCCCAGCATTTT	CASDLLANGNQPQHF
TRBV7-2	TRBD1	many	TRBJ1-2	TGTGCCAGCAGCCCCGTAGGAACAGGGGAGGGTGGCTACACCTTC	CASSPVGTGEGGYTF
TRBV28	TRBD1	many	TRBJ2-5	TGTGCCAGCAGTTTCCACCTCTCCCGGACAGGGGCCAGGGAGACCCAGTACTTC	CASSFHLSRTGARETQYF
TRBV7-2	NA	NA	TRBJ2-1	TGTGCCAGCACCCCTACCGGCAATGAGCAGTTCTTC	CASTPTGNEQFF
TRBV20-1	TRBD2	few	TRBJ2-7	TGCAGTGCTGCCGGACTAGCTTCCTCCTACGAGCAGTACTTC	CSAAGLASSYEQYF
TRBV29-1	NA	few	TRBJ2-6	TGCAGCGCTCTAGGGAGGCGGGACAGCGGTTCTGGGGCCAACGTCCTGACTTTC	CSALGRRDSGSGANVLTF
TRBV29-1	TRBD1	few	TRBJ2-7	TGCAGCGTCGCAGGTGGACAGGGAGTTATTGCCTACGAGCAGTACTTC	CSVAGGQGVIAYEQYF
TRBV24-1	NA	NA	TRBJ2-3	TGTGCCACCAGTGATTGGACCGGCACAGATACGCAGTATTTT	CATSDWTGTDTQYF